One and the same sample provided the 21 T cell receptor beta chains below, sequenced in a study of control samples from healthy donors and cancer patients. The repertoire was sequenced with immunoSEQ multiplex PCR; TCRdb's copy has only in-frame clones and lacks some. This repertoire shows 70,000 to 80,000 clones, roughly nine tenths found once; its top ten account for approximately 9.4%. The sample consisted of PBMCs. The receptors come from a woman in her 50s with colorectal cancer.

This clone was seen a few times. The chain recombines TRBV6-5 with TRBJ2-3; 7 bases align to TRBD1. The CDR3 loop spans 13 amino acids. V lost 7 bases and J lost 4; bases outside the gene matches: 5. Germline values: CDR1 MNHEY, CDR2 SVGAGI. As DNA, the CDR3 is TGTGCCAGCACCCGGGACAGCCCAGATACGCAGTATTTT. This gives the protein CASTRDSPDTQYF.

V gene TRBV25-1 combines with J gene TRBJ1-6; maybe TRBD1 (6 bases). The CDR3 has 13 residues. The V and J ends lost 4 bases and 7 bases respectively, with 8 bases between them. Germline assignment: CDR1 MGHDK and CDR2 SYGVNS. The CDR3 DNA reads TGTGCCAGCAGTGTGGGGGCCAATTCACCCCTCCACTTT. Its protein product is CASSVGANSPLHF.

J is TRBJ2-7 and V is TRBV5-4; D unresolved. The CDR3 has 13 residues. Germline lookup yields CDR1 SGHNT and CDR2 YYREEE (reference sequence). V lost 0 bases, J lost 4 bases, and 8 bases lay in between. CDR3 DNA: TGTGCCAGCAGCTTGGCCCCCAATTACGAGCAGTACGTC. Its protein product is CASSLAPNYEQYV.

The chain links TRBV6-1 to TRBJ1-6; D is unclear. The germline V and J ends were trimmed by 2 bases and 0 bases, with 17 bases remaining between them. The CDR3 contains 19 residues. Germline assignment: CDR1 MNHNS and CDR2 SASEGT. CDR3 nucleotide sequence: TGTGCCAGCAGTGAATACGGAGGGCGACCTAGCTCCTATAATTCACCCCTCCACTTT. It yields the protein CASSEYGGRPSSYNSPLHF.

The chain uses TRBV10-3 and TRBJ2-7; 7 positions match TRBD1. The CDR3 is 14 residues long. The J segment lost 2 bases and the V segment lost 5 bases, leaving 6 bases of the junction unmatched. From germline, CDR1 is ENHRY and CDR2 SYGVKD. The CDR3 bases are TGTGCCATCAGTCGCCCGGGACAGACCTACGAGCAGTACGTC. Protein: CAISRPGQTYEQYV.

The V gene is TRBV10-3, the J gene TRBJ2-3; tentative D call: TRBD2 (5 bases). CDR1 and CDR2 from the germline V gene are ENHRY and SYGVKD. The CDR3 covers 15 residues. V lost 6 bases, J lost 2 bases, and 15 bases lay in between. The CDR3 DNA follows: TGTGCCATCAGCGAGGGAACAGACTACACAGATACGCAGTATTTT. It yields the protein CAISEGTDYTDTQYF.

V is TRBV4-3 and J is TRBJ1-5; D is unclear. This CDR3 spans 15 amino acids. The ends were cut back, 0 bases at V and 0 bases at J, with 6 bases in the middle. Looked up from germline, CDR1 is LGHNA and CDR2 is YSLEER. The CDR3 sequence: CASSQDWGSNQPQHF. DNA for the CDR3: TGCGCCAGCAGCCAAGATTGGGGTAGCAATCAGCCCCAGCATTTT.

The V call is TRBV11-1, the J call TRBJ2-3; tentatively, D is TRBD1 (5 bases). V was pared by 1 base and J by 5 bases, with 13 bases between. Germline V gives CDR1 SGHAT, CDR2 FQDESV (reference sequence). This CDR3 contains 15 residues. The CDR3 loop reads CASSLGGEYLDTQYF. The CDR3 DNA sequence: TGTGCCAGCAGCTTAGGGGGCGAGTACCTAGATACGCAGTATTTT.

Here the CDR3 DNA reads TGTGCCAGTAGTACTGGGGACAGGGGAACAGATACGCAGTATTTT. Translating gives CASSTGDRGTDTQYF. The chain couples TRBV19 to TRBJ2-3, with 10 bases that match TRBD1. There are 15 residues in the CDR3. J lost 3 bases, V lost 4 bases, and 4 bases had no gene match. Germline loops: CDR1 LNHDA, CDR2 SQIVND (reference sequence).

The chain is built from TRBV9 and TRBJ2-1; 13 bases align to TRBD2. There are 17 residues in the CDR3. Germline CDR1 and CDR2: SGDLS and YYNGEE. V was pared by 4 bases and J by 9 bases, with 13 bases of the junction left unmatched. The DNA of the CDR3 is TGTGCCAGCAGCCCCTGGACTAGCGGGGGCCGTTCGGGTGAGCAGTTCTTC. The encoded protein is CASSPWTSGGRSGEQFF.

The rearrangement uses TRBV7-2 and TRBJ2-7; D tentatively fits TRBD1 or TRBD2 (5 bases each). Between the trimmed V and J ends, which lost 4 bases and 3 bases, there was a span of 13 bases. There are 14 residues in the CDR3. CDR1 is SGHTA, CDR2 FQGNSA, per germline. The CDR3 DNA follows: TGTGCCAGCAGCTCCGGGACGGGATACTACGAGCAGTACGTC. It codes for CASSSGTGYYEQYV.

The chain uses TRBV15 and TRBJ2-3, with D possibly matching TRBD2 (7 bases). Deletions cut 6 bases from V and 1 base from J, with 17 bases between. The V gene's germline CDR1 is LNHNV and CDR2 YYDKDF (reference sequence). This CDR3 is 16 amino acids long. For the CDR3, the DNA is TGTGCCACCAGAGAGGGGAGGGGGGGGCGCACAGATACGCAGTATTTT. Its protein is CATREGRGGRTDTQYF.

Here the CDR3 reads CASSTGVYGYTF. The CDR3 coding sequence is TGTGCCAGCAGCACGGGGGTCTATGGCTACACCTTC. The rearrangement joins TRBV6-5 to TRBJ1-2; D possibly corresponds to TRBD1 (5 bases). Looked up from germline, CDR1 is MNHEY and CDR2 is SVGAGI. The CDR3 has 12 residues. V was trimmed by 6 bases and J by 4 bases, leaving 9 bases between them.

This rearrangement joins TRBV15 to TRBJ2-3, with D unresolved. From germline, CDR1 is LNHNV and CDR2 YYDKDF (reference sequence). The V end lost 0 bases, the J end lost 1 base, and 8 bases lay between the germline ends. CDR3 length: 15 amino acids. Written as DNA, the CDR3 is TGTGCCACCAGCAGAGATGCCCGGGGCACAGATACGCAGTATTTT. This translates into CATSRDARGTDTQYF.

J is TRBJ2-5 and V is TRBV24-1, with D perhaps TRBD2 (7 bases). The germline V gene encodes CDR1 KGHDR and CDR2 SFDVKD. This CDR3 has 15 residues. The V end was cut by 4 bases, the J end by 5 bases, with 16 bases between. The CDR3 DNA reads TGTGCCACCAGTGACCCCCAGGGGAGGGGGGAGACCCAGTACTTC. Its protein is CATSDPQGRGETQYF.

The rearrangement joins TRBV3-1 (or the pseudogene TRBV3-2) to TRBJ2-3; D may be TRBD1 (6 bases). The length of the CDR3 is 14 residues. Germline lookup yields CDR1 LGHDT and CDR2 YNNKEL (reference sequence). Trimming removed 4 bases at V and 0 bases at J, with 8 bases between. CDR3 nucleotides: TGTGCCAGCAGCCGGCAGGGGAGCACAGATACGCAGTATTTT. This gives the protein CASSRQGSTDTQYF.

The CDR3 here is CASSQDGGLGDEQFF. CDR3 sequence (DNA): TGCGCCAGCAGCCAGGACGGCGGTTTGGGAGATGAGCAGTTCTTC. The chain links TRBV4-1 to TRBJ2-1; D is possibly TRBD2 (5 bases). The CDR3 totals 15 residues. The V gene's germline CDR1 is MGHRA and CDR2 YSYEKL. Trimming removed 3 bases at V and 8 bases at J, with 17 bases between.

V gene TRBV28 combines with J gene TRBJ1-1; a possible D gene is TRBD1 (6 bases). Germline V CDR1 and CDR2: MDHEN, SYDVKM. The CDR3 loop spans 12 amino acids. V lost 10 bases and J 3 bases, leaving 12 bases between the germline ends. Here the CDR3 DNA reads TGTGCCACCAATAGGGGGTACACTGAAGCTTTCTTT. Translating it yields CATNRGYTEAFF.

V is TRBV2 and J is TRBJ2-6; the D is unclear. Trimming shortened V by 3 bases and J by 2 bases, and 8 bases separated the two germline ends. CDR3 length: 15 amino acids. The germline gives CDR1 SNHLY, CDR2 FYNNEI. CDR3 sequence: CASSDGQPGANVLTF. The CDR3 coding sequence is TGTGCCAGCAGTGACGGTCAACCTGGGGCCAACGTCCTGACTTTC.

Turning to this clone: Within the sample, other DNA sequences also encode this same CDR3. V usage is TRBV4-1 and J usage is TRBJ1-1; 8 bases match TRBD1. Germline CDR1 and CDR2: MGHRA and YSYEKL. The CDR3 loop spans 16 amino acids. Trimming removed 3 bases from V and 2 bases from J; junction bases left unmatched: 8. The CDR3 nucleotides are TGCGCCAGCAGCCACAGACTGGGACAGGACAACACTGAAGCTTTCTTT. Its translation is CASSHRLGQDNTEAFF.

On this clone: Other DNA variants within this sample encode the same CDR3. This sequence joins TRBV2 and TRBJ2-2; D is uncertain. The V and J ends lost 3 bases and 3 bases respectively, with 5 bases between them. CDR1 is SNHLY and CDR2 is FYNNEI in the germline V gene. The CDR3 loop spans 13 amino acids. This chain's CDR3 is CASSDGYTGELFF. The CDR3 nucleotides are TGTGCCAGCAGTGACGGCTACACCGGGGAGCTGTTTTTT.